These T cell receptor beta chains were read from a single sample in a study of T cell responses to AZD1222 COVID-19 vaccine. Clones were sequenced by immunoSEQ multiplex PCR, and TCRdb holds only the in-frame ones, with some missing. This table has some 200,000 clones, about 90% appearing once. The starting material was peripheral blood, obtained on day 0 of AZD1222 vaccination. These TCRs come from an adult in good health. The CDR3 runs from the conserved cysteine through the conserved F or W. D genes are given only for firm matches. Rows give clone size only sometimes, using once, few, many, or a class for an expanded clone.

v_gene	abundance	j_gene	d_gene	CDR3aa	CDR3nt
TRBV27	-	TRBJ2-1	TRBD2	CASSLGPSGDGVEQFF	TGTGCCAGCAGTTTAGGCCCTAGCGGGGATGGGGTTGAGCAGTTCTTC
TRBV9	-	TRBJ1-6	-	CASSVEGSLYSPLHF	TGTGCCAGCAGCGTAGAAGGGAGTCTATATTCACCCCTCCACTTT
TRBV29-1	-	TRBJ1-6	-	CSVEEGDRNSPLHF	TGCAGCGTTGAAGAAGGGGATCGGAATTCACCCCTCCACTTT
TRBV9	-	TRBJ1-1	-	CASSVGGTEAFF	TGTGCCAGCAGCGTAGGGGGCACTGAAGCTTTCTTT
TRBV28	-	TRBJ1-5	-	CASSLRGGQPQHF	TGTGCCAGCAGTTTAAGGGGAGGTCAGCCCCAGCATTTT
TRBV7-2	-	TRBJ1-2	-	CASTIRRGDGYTF	TGTGCCAGCACCATTAGACGCGGAGATGGCTACACCTTC
TRBV7-2	-	TRBJ1-2	-	CASSFRGVDYGYTF	TGTGCCAGCAGCTTTAGGGGTGTTGACTATGGCTACACCTTC
TRBV3-1/TRBV3-2	-	TRBJ1-3	TRBD1	CASSHRRDRGNTIYF	TGTGCCAGCAGCCACCGACGGGACAGGGGAAACACCATATATTTT
TRBV30	-	TRBJ1-6	-	CAWKDRYNSPLHF	TGTGCCTGGAAGGACAGATATAATTCACCCCTCCACTTT
TRBV29-1	-	TRBJ1-1	-	CSVTRDGNTEAFF	TGCAGCGTTACCCGGGACGGGAACACTGAAGCTTTCTTT
TRBV6-6	-	TRBJ1-6	TRBD1	CASSYGGQGNNSPLHF	TGTGCCAGCAGTTACGGAGGACAGGGTAATAATTCACCCCTCCACTTT
TRBV6-5	-	TRBJ1-3	-	CASRASGRDTIYF	TGTGCCAGCAGGGCATCAGGGCGGGACACCATATATTTT
TRBV4-2	-	TRBJ1-2	-	CASSQVGGGFYGYTF	TGTGCCAGCAGCCAAGTGGGTGGGGGCTTCTATGGCTACACCTTC
TRBV6-5	-	TRBJ2-6	-	CASSSPGANVLTF	TGTGCCAGCAGTTCCCCTGGGGCCAACGTCCTGACTTTC
TRBV5-1	-	TRBJ1-5	TRBD1	CASSLQGDNQPQHF	TGCGCCAGCAGCTTACAGGGGGACAATCAGCCCCAGCATTTT
TRBV18	-	TRBJ1-2	-	CASSREPGINKNGYTF	TGTGCCAGCTCACGCGAACCGGGGATTAATAAAAATGGCTACACCTTC
TRBV29-1	-	TRBJ2-7	TRBD1	CRGQGAMGEQYF	TGCCGAGGACAGGGGGCCATGGGCGAGCAGTACTTC
TRBV9	-	TRBJ2-7	TRBD2	CASSVAGGRVYEQYF	TGTGCCAGCAGCGTAGCTGGCGGGAGGGTCTACGAGCAGTACTTC
TRBV11-2	-	TRBJ2-7	TRBD2	CASSLIASGRYGYEQYF	TGTGCCAGCAGCTTAATAGCTAGCGGGAGGTACGGGTACGAGCAGTACTTC
TRBV30	-	TRBJ1-4	-	CAWRGKQKLFF	TGTGCCTGGAGGGGTAAGCAAAAACTGTTTTTT
TRBV28	-	TRBJ1-5	-	CASSLFLSQPQHF	TGTGCCAGCAGTTTATTCCTGAGCCAGCCCCAGCATTTT
TRBV11-3	-	TRBJ2-2	TRBD2	CASSRGGTGELFF	TGTGCCAGCTCTCGGGGGGGCACCGGGGAGCTGTTTTTT
TRBV18	-	TRBJ1-4	TRBD1	CASSPEQGAREKLFF	TGTGCCAGCTCACCAGAGCAGGGGGCGCGAGAAAAACTGTTTTTT
TRBV28	-	TRBJ2-7	-	CASSLWAAPYEQYF	TGTGCCAGCAGTTTATGGGCCGCTCCGTACGAGCAGTACTTC
TRBV19	-	TRBJ2-3	TRBD2	CASSIRRLAGSTDTQYF	TGTGCCAGTAGTATTCGACGACTAGCGGGGAGCACAGATACGCAGTATTTT
TRBV30	few	TRBJ1-4	-	CAWSVLREKLFF	TGTGCCTGGAGTGTATTGAGGGAAAAACTGTTTTTT
TRBV5-8	-	TRBJ2-7	-	CASSRVRGEQYF	TGTGCCAGCAGCCGGGTCCGCGGGGAGCAGTACTTC
TRBV28	-	TRBJ2-5	TRBD1	CASSFGTGHQETQYF	TGTGCCAGCAGTTTTGGGACAGGCCACCAAGAGACCCAGTACTTC
TRBV18	-	TRBJ1-6	-	CASSPPNSRGSNSPLHF	TGTGCCAGCTCACCACCGAACTCCAGGGGCAGTAATTCACCCCTCCACTTT
TRBV2	-	TRBJ1-5	-	CASSVRGAGPQHF	TGTGCCAGCAGTGTCCGGGGAGCCGGGCCCCAGCATTTT
TRBV7-3	-	TRBJ2-5	-	CASSPLSGETQYF	TGTGCCAGCAGCCCTCTCAGTGGCGAGACCCAGTACTTC
TRBV6-5	once	TRBJ1-2	-	CASSYHTAYGYTF	TGTGCCAGCAGTTACCATACAGCCTATGGCTACACCTTC
TRBV6-2/TRBV6-3	-	TRBJ2-2	-	CASSPDGNTGELFF	TGTGCCAGCAGCCCAGACGGGAACACCGGGGAGCTGTTTTTT
TRBV11-3	-	TRBJ1-1	-	CASSLDSNTEAFF	TGTGCCAGCAGCTTGGACTCGAACACTGAAGCTTTCTTT
TRBV3-1/TRBV3-2	once	TRBJ1-5	-	CASSQGGNQPQHF	TGTGCCAGCAGCCAAGGAGGGAATCAGCCCCAGCATTTT
TRBV19	-	TRBJ2-3	TRBD1	CASSIAGTGADTQYF	TGTGCCAGTAGTATCGCTGGGACAGGGGCCGATACGCAGTATTTT
TRBV5-3	-	TRBJ2-7	TRBD1	CARSSTGLAYEQYF	TGTGCCAGAAGCTCGACAGGGCTGGCCTACGAGCAGTACTTC
TRBV6-2/TRBV6-3	-	TRBJ2-7	-	CASSGSRGAEYEQYF	TGTGCCAGCAGTGGGTCACGGGGGGCGGAATACGAGCAGTACTTC
TRBV5-6	-	TRBJ1-2	-	CASSPGQTGSYGYTF	TGTGCCAGCAGCCCAGGACAGACAGGATCGTATGGCTACACCTTC
TRBV5-1	-	TRBJ1-5	-	CASSLGESNQPQHF	TGCGCCAGCAGCTTGGGGGAGAGCAATCAGCCCCAGCATTTT
TRBV9	-	TRBJ2-2	TRBD2	CASSVARRGLAGPGELFF	TGTGCCAGCAGCGTAGCCCGAAGGGGACTAGCGGGACCCGGGGAGCTGTTTTTT
TRBV5-1	-	TRBJ1-1	TRBD1	CASSLDRGGAFF	TGCGCCAGCAGCTTGGACAGGGGTGGGGCTTTCTTT
TRBV12-3/TRBV12-4	-	TRBJ1-2	-	CASSLGQTYGYTF	TGTGCCAGCAGTTTAGGACAGACCTATGGCTACACCTTC
TRBV21-1	-	TRBJ2-2	-	CASSKGTGNTGELFF	TGTGCCAGCAGCAAAGGGACAGGGAACACCGGGGAGCTGTTTTTT
TRBV3-1/TRBV3-2	-	TRBJ1-6	TRBD1	CASSQGLGQALNSPLHF	TGTGCCAGCAGCCAAGGCCTCGGACAGGCTTTGAATTCACCCCTCCACTTT
TRBV4-3	-	TRBJ1-6	-	CASSQDTFSSPLHF	TGCGCCAGCAGCCAAGATACATTTTCCTCACCCCTCCACTTT
TRBV18	-	TRBJ1-1	-	CASSPFGQPWAEAFF	TGTGCCAGCTCACCATTTGGACAGCCGTGGGCTGAAGCTTTCTTT
TRBV7-3	-	TRBJ1-1	-	CASSLMTGDGEAFF	TGTGCCAGCAGCTTAATGACGGGGGATGGTGAAGCTTTCTTT
TRBV19	-	TRBJ1-4	-	CASRSPSPGITNEKLFF	TGTGCCAGTAGATCCCCAAGCCCGGGGATCACTAATGAAAAACTGTTTTTT
TRBV30	-	TRBJ1-6	-	CAWSLGGVGSPLHF	TGTGCCTGGAGCTTGGGGGGTGTGGGGTCACCCCTCCACTTT
TRBV7-8	few	TRBJ1-1	-	CASSLGPASYTEAFF	TGTGCCAGCAGCTTAGGTCCGGCTTCCTACACTGAAGCTTTCTTT
TRBV28	-	TRBJ1-2	-	CASSLRIIGQNYGYTF	TGTGCCAGCAGTTTAAGGATAATCGGACAAAACTATGGCTACACCTTC
TRBV6-5	-	TRBJ1-1	TRBD1	CASSYSTGKPFF	TGTGCCAGCAGTTACTCGACAGGGAAACCTTTCTTT